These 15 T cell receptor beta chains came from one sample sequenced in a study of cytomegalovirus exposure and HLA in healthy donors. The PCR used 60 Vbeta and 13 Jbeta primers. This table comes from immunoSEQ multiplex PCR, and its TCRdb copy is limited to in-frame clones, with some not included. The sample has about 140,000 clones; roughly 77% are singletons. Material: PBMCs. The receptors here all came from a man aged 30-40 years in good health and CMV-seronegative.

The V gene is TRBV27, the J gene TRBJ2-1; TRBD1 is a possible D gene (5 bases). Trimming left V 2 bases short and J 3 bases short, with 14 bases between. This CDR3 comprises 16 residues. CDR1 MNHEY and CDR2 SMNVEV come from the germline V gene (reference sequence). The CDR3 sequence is CASSLGADRFYNEQFF. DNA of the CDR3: TGTGCCAGCAGTTTAGGGGCGGACCGGTTCTACAATGAGCAGTTCTTC.

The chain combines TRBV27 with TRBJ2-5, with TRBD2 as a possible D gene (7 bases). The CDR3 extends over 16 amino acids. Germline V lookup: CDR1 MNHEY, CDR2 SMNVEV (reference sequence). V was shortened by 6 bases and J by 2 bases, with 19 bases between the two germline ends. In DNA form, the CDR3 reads TGTGCCAGCAGCCCCGAGGGGGGGGCAACTCAAGAGACCCAGTACTTC. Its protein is CASSPEGGATQETQYF.

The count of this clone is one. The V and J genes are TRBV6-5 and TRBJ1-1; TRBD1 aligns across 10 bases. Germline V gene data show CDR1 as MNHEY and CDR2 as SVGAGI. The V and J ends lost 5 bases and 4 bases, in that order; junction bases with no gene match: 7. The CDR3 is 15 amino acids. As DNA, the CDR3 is TGTGCCAGCAGTGCCCGACAGGGGGCGGTCACTGAAGCTTTCTTT. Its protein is CASSARQGAVTEAFF.

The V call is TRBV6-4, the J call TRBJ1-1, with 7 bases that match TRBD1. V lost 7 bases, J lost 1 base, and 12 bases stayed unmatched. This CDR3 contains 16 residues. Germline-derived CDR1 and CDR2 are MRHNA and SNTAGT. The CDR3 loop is CASTKGARNPNTEAFF. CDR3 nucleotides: TGTGCCAGCACTAAGGGGGCGAGGAACCCGAACACTGAAGCTTTCTTT.

CDR3 sequence: CASSRWTGEYTGELFF. The DNA for the CDR3 is TGCGCCAGCAGCCGCTGGACAGGGGAGTATACCGGGGAGCTGTTTTTT. The V and J genes are TRBV4-1 and TRBJ2-2; 9 nucleotides match TRBD1. Trimming took 4 bases from V and 5 from J; bases not matched to a gene: 8. There are 16 residues in the CDR3. Germline-derived CDR1 and CDR2 are MGHRA and YSYEKL.

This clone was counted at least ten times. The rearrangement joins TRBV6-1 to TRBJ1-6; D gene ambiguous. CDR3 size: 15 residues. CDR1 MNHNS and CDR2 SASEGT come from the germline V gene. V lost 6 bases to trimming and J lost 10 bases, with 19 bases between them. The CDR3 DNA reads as TGTGCCAGCAGCAAAATTCAAGGAGGAAGCTCACCCCTCCACTTT. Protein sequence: CASSKIQGGSSPLHF.

The CDR3 bases are TGTGCCAGCAGTCTATGGGACAGCCGAAATGAGCAGTTCTTC. It specifies CASSLWDSRNEQFF. V is TRBV27 and J is TRBJ2-1; 7 nucleotides line up with TRBD1. After removal of 5 bases from V and 7 bases from J, the junction contained 8 bases not matched to a gene. This CDR3 is 14 amino acids long. CDR1 is MNHEY and CDR2 is SMNVEV in the germline V gene (reference sequence).

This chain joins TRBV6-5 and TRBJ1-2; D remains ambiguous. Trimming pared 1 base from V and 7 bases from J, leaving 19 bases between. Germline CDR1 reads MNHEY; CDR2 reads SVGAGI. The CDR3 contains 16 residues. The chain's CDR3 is CASSYYPPRDPAGYTF. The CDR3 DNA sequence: TGTGCCAGCAGTTACTACCCACCGCGGGATCCCGCTGGCTACACCTTC.

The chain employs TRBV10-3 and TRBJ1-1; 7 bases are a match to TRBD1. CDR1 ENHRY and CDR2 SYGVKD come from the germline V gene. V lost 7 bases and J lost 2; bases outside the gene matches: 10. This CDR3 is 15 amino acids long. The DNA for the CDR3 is TGTGCCATCAAGCCACTTGGGACAGCAAACACTGAAGCTTTCTTT. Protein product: CAIKPLGTANTEAFF.

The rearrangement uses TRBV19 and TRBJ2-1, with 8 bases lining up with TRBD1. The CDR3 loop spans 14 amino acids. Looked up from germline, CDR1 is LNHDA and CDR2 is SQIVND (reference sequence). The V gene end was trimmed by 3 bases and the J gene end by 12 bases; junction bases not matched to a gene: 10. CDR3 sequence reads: CASSIGQGLGVQFF. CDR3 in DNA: TGTGCCAGTAGTATCGGACAGGGTCTTGGGGTGCAGTTCTTC.

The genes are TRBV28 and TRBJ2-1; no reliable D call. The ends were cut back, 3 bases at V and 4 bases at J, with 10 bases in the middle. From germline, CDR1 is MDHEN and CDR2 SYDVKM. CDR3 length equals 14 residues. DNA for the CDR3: TGTGCCAGCAGTTTGCGGCCTGATTACAATGAGCAGTTCTTC. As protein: CASSLRPDYNEQFF.

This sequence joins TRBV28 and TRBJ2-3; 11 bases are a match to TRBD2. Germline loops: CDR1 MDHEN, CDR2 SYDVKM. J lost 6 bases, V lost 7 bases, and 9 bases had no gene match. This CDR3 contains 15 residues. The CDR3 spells CASTPRTSGLDTQYF. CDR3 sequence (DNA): TGTGCCAGCACCCCGAGGACTAGCGGGTTGGATACGCAGTATTTT.

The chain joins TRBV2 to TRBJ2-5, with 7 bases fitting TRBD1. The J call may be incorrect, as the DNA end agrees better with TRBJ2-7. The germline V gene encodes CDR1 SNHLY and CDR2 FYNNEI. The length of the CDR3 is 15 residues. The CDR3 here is CASSDPTGQSYEQYF. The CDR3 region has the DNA TGTGCCAGCAGTGACCCCACGGGACAGTCCTACGAGCAGTACTTC.

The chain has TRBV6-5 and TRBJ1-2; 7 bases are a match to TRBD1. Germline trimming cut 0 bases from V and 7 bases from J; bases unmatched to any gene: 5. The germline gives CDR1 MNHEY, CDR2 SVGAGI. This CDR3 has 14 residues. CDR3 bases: TGTGCCAGCAGTTACTCGACAGGGTCGAGTGGCTACACCTTC. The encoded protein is CASSYSTGSSGYTF.

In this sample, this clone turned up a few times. CDR3 sequence: CASSQAGVRANEKLFF. CDR3 nucleotides: TGTGCCAGCAGCCAGGCAGGGGTAAGGGCTAATGAAAAACTGTTTTTT. This chain links TRBV5-7 with TRBJ1-4; a possible D gene is TRBD1 (6 bases). TRBV5-7 is designated an ORF whose function remains uncertain. V dropped 4 bases and J dropped 3 bases, with 16 bases sitting between them. The CDR3 runs to 16 residues.